This TCR beta chain emerged from a study of blood T cells in healthy people across ages. Across the study: Template switching recovered approximately one barcoded beta molecule for every two T cells. General study findings and limits: TCR beta diversity per million T cells fell roughly linearly with age.

This clonotype has just a few counts. Its antigen is unidentified. Alongside a J-beta primer mix, a sample-barcoded 5' primer served in a second PCR lasting roughly 6 to 12 cycles. Through a template-switch adaptor with 12 random nucleotides, each cDNA molecule received a tag. Each CDR3 protein gets one entry after TCRdb re-called the 5' RACE reads with MiXCR. The sample has 1.5 million to 2 million distinct CDR3 sequences; 40% to 55% are singletons. Germline assignment: CDR1 PRHDT and CDR2 FYEKMQ (reference sequence). The CDR3 is made up of 14 amino acids. V shed 5 bases and J shed 8 bases, with 16 bases lying between them.

The rearrangement joins TRBV13 to TRBJ2-1, with TRBD2 as a possible D gene (5 bases). The sequence derives from a woman in her 40s in good health. Sequenced material: blood. The CDR3 DNA reads as TGTGCCAGCAGCGCTGGACTCGTGGGCTATGAGCAGTTCTTC. It yields the protein CASSAGLVGYEQFF.